These 29 T cell receptor beta chains came from one sample sequenced in a study of blood T cell repertoires in COVID-19. The data were produced by immunoSEQ multiplex PCR, yet TCRdb's version contains in-frame clones alone and is incomplete. This repertoire shows around 230,000 clones, over 75% found once; its top ten account for around 10%. Material: peripheral blood. The source is a man between 50 and 59 years old with COVID-19, enrolled during active disease.

The J gene is TRBJ2-2, the V gene TRBV24-1; 15 nucleotides line up with TRBD2. This CDR3 spans 20 amino acids. J lost 7 bases, V lost 4 bases, and 15 bases had no gene match. In germline, CDR1 is KGHDR, CDR2 SFDVKD. This chain's CDR3 is CATSDPGLAGGSLKSGELFF. CDR3 DNA: TGTGCCACCAGTGACCCTGGACTAGCGGGAGGGTCTCTGAAGAGCGGGGAGCTGTTTTTT.

The J gene is TRBJ1-5, the V gene TRBV4-3; D remains unclear. From germline, CDR1 is LGHNA and CDR2 YSLEER. The V end was cut by 0 bases, the J end by 3 bases, with 9 bases between. CDR3 length: 15 amino acids. The DNA for the CDR3 is TGCGCCAGCAGCCAAGAAACAGCCCTCAATCAGCCCCAGCATTTT. It translates to CASSQETALNQPQHF.

For this clone: Other DNA variants within this sample encode the same CDR3. The J gene is TRBJ1-3, the V gene TRBV9; 8 positions match TRBD1. Looked up from germline, CDR1 is SGDLS and CDR2 is YYNGEE. J lost 2 bases, V lost 3 bases, and 4 bases had no gene match. The CDR3 has 15 amino acids. The CDR3 DNA sequence: TGTGCCAGCAGCGGAGGACAGGGCACTGGAAACACCATATATTTT. This codes for CASSGGQGTGNTIYF.

The chain carries TRBV7-6 and TRBJ2-3; TRBD2 matches 7 bases. V trimming: 2 bases; J trimming: 5 bases; junction bases outside the gene matches: 7. Per germline, CDR1 SGHVS and CDR2 FNYEAQ. This CDR3 has 15 residues. CDR3 region: CASSLSSGGGDTQYF. The CDR3 DNA sequence: TGTGCCAGCAGCTTATCGTCGGGGGGTGGAGATACGCAGTATTTT.

J is TRBJ2-5 and V is TRBV7-3, with 12 bases aligning to TRBD1. The germline CDR1 and CDR2 sequences are SGHTA and FQGTGA. V trimming: 4 bases; J trimming: 4 bases; junction bases outside the gene matches: 4. The CDR3 sequence is 15 residues long. CDR3 region: CASSWGQGALETQYF. CDR3 in DNA: TGTGCCAGCAGCTGGGGACAGGGGGCTTTAGAGACCCAGTACTTC.

The gene calls are TRBV7-2 and TRBJ2-3; tentative D call: TRBD2 (6 bases). Trimming cost V 3 bases and J 2 bases, with 9 bases left between them. Germline loops: CDR1 SGHTA, CDR2 FQGNSA. The CDR3 length is 14 residues. Written as DNA, the CDR3 is TGTGCCAGCAGCTTGGGACTTCTCACAGATACGCAGTATTTT. The encoded protein is CASSLGLLTDTQYF.

The chain uses TRBV7-9 and TRBJ2-7, with a possible D match to TRBD2 (5 bases). Germline V lookup: CDR1 SEHNR, CDR2 FQNEAQ (reference sequence). The germline V and J ends were trimmed by 0 bases and 5 bases, with 14 bases remaining between them. This CDR3 region has 15 residues. For the CDR3, the DNA is TGTGCCAGCAGCTTAGCCCTCAGCGGCAGCGACGAGCAGTACTTC. Translating it yields CASSLALSGSDEQYF. Together with reference TRBV7-9 and TRBJ2-7, the CDR3 gives the full variable domain: DTGVSQNPRHKITKRGQNVTFRCDPISEHNRLYWYRQTLGQGPEFLTYFQNEAQLEKSRLLSDRFSAERPKGSFSTLEIQRTEQGDSAMYLCASSLALSGSDEQYFGPGTRLTVT.

V and J are TRBV13 and TRBJ2-5, with 9 bases identical to TRBD2. CDR1 is PRHDT, CDR2 FYEKMQ, per germline (reference sequence). The CDR3 sequence is 17 residues long. The J segment lost 2 bases and the V segment lost 4 bases, leaving 11 bases of the junction unmatched. Written as DNA, the CDR3 is TGTGCCAGCAGCTCGGAACGTAGCGGGAGTGGTCAAGAGACCCAGTACTTC. Translating it yields CASSSERSGSGQETQYF.

The V gene is TRBV11-2, the J gene TRBJ2-7; 9 nucleotides line up with TRBD1. The CDR3 is 16 residues long. CDR1 is SGHAT, CDR2 FQNNGV, per germline. The V segment lost 5 bases and the J segment 1 base; nucleotides outside the gene matches: 9. This chain's CDR3 is CASSPTPGQGSYEQYF. The CDR3 DNA reads TGTGCCAGCAGCCCGACCCCGGGACAGGGTTCCTACGAGCAGTACTTC.

The V call is TRBV10-3, the J call TRBJ1-5; D is ambiguous. Trimming removed 4 bases at V and 2 bases at J, with 6 bases between. The CDR3 covers 13 residues. Germline assignment: CDR1 ENHRY and CDR2 SYGVKD. CDR3 sequence reads: CAISGARNQPQHF. As DNA, the CDR3 is TGTGCCATCAGTGGGGCGCGCAATCAGCCCCAGCATTTT.

J is TRBJ2-1 and V is TRBV19; 12 bases line up with TRBD2. The CDR3 contains 15 residues. The V gene end was trimmed by 3 bases and the J gene end by 8 bases; junction bases not matched to a gene: 5. CDR1 is LNHDA, CDR2 SQIVND, per germline (reference sequence). In DNA form, the CDR3 reads TGTGCCAGTAGTATGACTAGCGGGAGTGGTGATGAGCAGTTCTTC. This gives the protein CASSMTSGSGDEQFF.

The sample holds a few counts of this clone. V gene TRBV11-2 combines with J gene TRBJ2-3, with 8 bases identical to TRBD2. In germline, CDR1 is SGHAT, CDR2 FQNNGV. V dropped 5 bases and J dropped 3; count of bases not matched to a gene: 7. The length of the CDR3 is 15 residues. The CDR3 DNA follows: TGTGCCAGCAGCAGAAGCGGGGGACTTACAGATACGCAGTATTTT. Its translation is CASSRSGGLTDTQYF.

The chain combines TRBV4-1 with TRBJ1-2, with D possibly matching TRBD1 (5 bases). CDR3 length equals 16 residues. The germline V and J ends were trimmed by 0 bases and 4 bases, with 15 bases remaining between them. Germline V gene data show CDR1 as MGHRA and CDR2 as YSYEKL. The CDR3 reads CASSQEGQGSLYGYTF. Written as DNA, the CDR3 is TGCGCCAGCAGCCAAGAAGGGCAGGGATCACTCTATGGCTACACCTTC.

The chain combines TRBV24-1 with TRBJ2-1; D is undetermined. The CDR3 is 15 amino acids. Germline V gives CDR1 KGHDR, CDR2 SFDVKD. The germline V and J ends were trimmed by 3 bases and 1 base, with 9 bases remaining between them. CDR3 residues: CATSDGRVSYNEQFF. The CDR3 nucleotides read TGTGCCACCAGTGATGGGCGAGTATCCTACAATGAGCAGTTCTTC.

The chain couples TRBV18 to TRBJ2-1; 12 bases align to TRBD2. In germline, CDR1 is KGHSH, CDR2 LQKENI. This CDR3 comprises 18 residues. Trimming at V came to 2 bases and at J to 9 bases, leaving 14 bases not matched to a gene. The CDR3 region has the DNA TGTGCCAGCTCACCAGAATCGCTAGCGGGAGGGCCCTCCGGTGAGCAGTTCTTC. As protein: CASSPESLAGGPSGEQFF.

The rearrangement joins TRBV27 to TRBJ2-3, with D hard to call. V was clipped by 6 bases and J by 4 bases, with 11 bases between them. The CDR3 extends over 13 amino acids. Germline-derived CDR1 and CDR2 are MNHEY and SMNVEV (reference sequence). This CDR3 reads CASRARWADTQYF. In DNA form, the CDR3 reads TGTGCCAGCAGGGCCAGGTGGGCAGATACGCAGTATTTT.

The gene calls are TRBV10-3 and TRBJ2-7; TRBD1 matches at 7 bases. J lost 2 bases, V lost 6 bases, and 4 bases had no gene match. The CDR3 is 13 residues long. CDR1 is ENHRY and CDR2 is SYGVKD in the germline V gene. CDR3 in amino acids: CAIRGTETYEQYF. As DNA, the CDR3 is TGTGCCATCAGGGGGACAGAGACCTACGAGCAGTACTTC.

The rearrangement links TRBV10-3 to TRBJ1-2, with D possibly being TRBD1 (6 bases). Trimming stripped 0 bases from V and 4 bases from J, with 9 bases between. In germline, CDR1 is ENHRY, CDR2 SYGVKD. This CDR3 region has 14 residues. The CDR3 is CAISESQGSYGYTF. The CDR3 nucleotides read TGTGCCATCAGTGAGTCTCAGGGGTCCTATGGCTACACCTTC.

This chain uses TRBV4-2 with TRBJ2-5; perhaps TRBD1 as D (5 bases). Trimming took off 0 bases at V and 7 bases at J, with 12 bases between the two ends. Germline V gene lookup returns CDR1 LGHNA and CDR2 YNFKEQ. CDR3 length: 14 amino acids. The CDR3 DNA follows: TGTGCCAGCAGCCAAGATCGAGGACACTCGACCCAGTACTTC. Residues: CASSQDRGHSTQYF.

The gene calls are TRBV5-6 and TRBJ2-7; 7 nucleotides align to TRBD1. This CDR3 contains 15 residues. The ends lost 3 bases at V and 6 bases at J; junction bases unmatched: 12. Germline V gene lookup returns CDR1 SGHDT and CDR2 YYEEEE. The CDR3 DNA follows: TGTGCCAGCAGCTCGTACAACCGACAGGGATTCGAGCAGTACTTC. It translates to CASSSYNRQGFEQYF.

V and J are TRBV10-1 and TRBJ2-2; D unresolved. The germline V and J ends were trimmed by 7 bases and 1 base, with 10 bases remaining between them. This CDR3 has 14 residues. The germline V gene has CDR1 WNHNN and CDR2 SYGVQD (reference sequence). The CDR3 protein is CASIPGRNTGELFF. For the CDR3, the DNA is TGCGCCAGCATCCCCGGTAGGAACACCGGGGAGCTGTTTTTT.

V usage is TRBV30 and J usage is TRBJ1-6, with 10 positions matching TRBD1. The junction had 8 bases not matched to a gene; V was cut back by 3 bases and J by 6 bases. The CDR3 is made up of 16 amino acids. In germline, CDR1 is GTSNPN, CDR2 SVGIG (reference sequence). Here the CDR3 DNA reads TGTGCCTGGAGCCCGGGACAGGGGAGCAGTAATTCACCCCTCCACTTT. Protein sequence: CAWSPGQGSSNSPLHF.

This sequence joins TRBV7-3 and TRBJ2-7; 9 nucleotides line up with TRBD1. CDR3 size: 15 residues. Germline CDR1 SGHTA, CDR2 FQGTGA. V lost 5 bases to trimming and J lost 5 bases; unmatched junction nucleotides: 10. CDR3 in amino acids: CASSPSGTGSHEQYF. In DNA form, the CDR3 reads TGTGCCAGCAGCCCCTCCGGGACAGGGTCCCACGAGCAGTACTTC.

J is TRBJ2-3 and V is TRBV18; unclear D gene. The CDR3 extends over 12 amino acids. With 7 bases removed from V and 5 bases from J, the gap between germline ends came to 10 bases. In germline, CDR1 is KGHSH, CDR2 LQKENI. The CDR3 region has the DNA TGTGCCAGCTATGACCTAGGAGATACGCAGTATTTT. Translation gives CASYDLGDTQYF.

The sample holds one count of this clone. The V and J genes are TRBV12-5 and TRBJ2-1; 9 positions match TRBD1. The CDR3 length is 18 residues. V lost 3 bases and J lost 2; bases outside the gene matches: 11. Germline CDR1 is LGHNT and CDR2 is FRNRAP. CDR3 residues: CASGFLHTGTGTYNEQFF. DNA for the CDR3: TGTGCTAGTGGTTTCCTTCACACCGGGACAGGGACCTACAATGAGCAGTTCTTC. The entire variable domain, with the rest obtained from reference TRBV12-5 and TRBJ2-1, is as follows: DARVTQTPRHKVTEMGQEVTMRCQPILGHNTVFWYRQTMMQGLELLAYFRNRAPLDDSGMPKDRFSAEMPDATLATLKIQPSEPRDSAVYFCASGFLHTGTGTYNEQFFGPGTRLTVL.

This clone appeared a single time. The V and J genes are TRBV6-5 and TRBJ1-3; D uncertain. Trimming took off 7 bases at V and 4 bases at J, with 11 bases between the two ends. Germline V CDR1 and CDR2: MNHEY, SVGAGI. There are 13 residues in the CDR3. This CDR3 is CASTRATGNTIYF. CDR3 in DNA: TGTGCCAGCACGAGGGCTACAGGAAACACCATATATTTT.

The chain joins TRBV9 to TRBJ2-6; 9 positions match TRBD1. V was clipped by 4 bases and J by 2 bases; unmatched bases: 1. Germline CDR1 SGDLS, CDR2 YYNGEE. The CDR3 extends over 15 amino acids. CDR3 residues: CASSRTGAGANVLTF. The CDR3 DNA reads as TGTGCCAGCAGCCGGACAGGGGCTGGGGCCAACGTCCTGACTTTC.

The J gene is TRBJ1-4, the V gene TRBV19; D unresolved. Between the trimmed V and J ends, which lost 3 bases and 5 bases, there was a span of 7 bases. This CDR3 comprises 13 residues. Germline-derived CDR1 and CDR2 are LNHDA and SQIVND (reference sequence). CDR3 sequence reads: CASSIAQNEKLFF. DNA of the CDR3: TGTGCCAGTAGTATCGCGCAAAATGAAAAACTGTTTTTT. The entire variable domain, with the rest obtained from reference TRBV19 and TRBJ1-4, is as follows: DGGITQSPKYLFRKEGQNVTLSCEQNLNHDAMYWYRQDPGQGLRLIYYSQIVNDFQKGDIAEGYSVSREKKESFPLTVTSAQKNPTAFYLCASSIAQNEKLFFGSGTQLSVL.

The chain combines TRBV6-5 with TRBJ2-5, with D tentatively TRBD2 (5 bases). The length of the CDR3 is 13 residues. Trimming removed 6 bases at V and 3 bases at J, with 11 bases between. Germline loops: CDR1 MNHEY, CDR2 SVGAGI. CDR3 nucleotides: TGTGCCAGCAGCGATTACGGGGAAGAGACCCAGTACTTC. The encoded protein is CASSDYGEETQYF.